The subject of this entry is one T cell receptor (beta chain). At one end, the junction sequence differs from germline, possibly due to a read error. The sample comes from a study of T cells in Graves' hyperthyroidism and ophthalmopathy. The CDR3 consists of 15 residues. The germline CDR1 and CDR2 sequences are SNHLY and FYNNEI. TCR beta CDR3 region amplification was performed from RNA transcripts. A first-round RT-PCR of the TCR CDR3 used the HTBI primer set. TCRdb reprocessed the multiplex PCR reads with MiXCR, giving one entry per CDR3 protein. The sample has 500,000 to 600,000 distinct CDR3 sequences; around 46% are singletons.

The sequencing sample was made of peripheral blood or thyroid tissue (not recorded which). This chain uses TRBV2 with TRBJ1-2; 9 bases are shared with TRBD1. This TCR came from a woman aged 18-35 years with Graves' hyperthyroidism. CDR3 region: CASREEGQGNYGYTF. In DNA form, the CDR3 reads TGTGCCAGCAGGGAAGAGGGACAGGGCAACTATGGCTACACCTTC.